The 17 T cell receptor beta chains listed next were all sequenced from one sample in a study of blood T cell repertoires in COVID-19. Profiled with immunoSEQ multiplex PCR; TCRdb holds only in-frame clones, not every one. The sample includes 400,000 or so clones, 70% to 90% of them seen just once. The sample comprised PBMCs or T cells enriched from blood (not recorded which). These receptors all come from a man aged 35 to 55 in a cohort exposed to, infected with or recovered from COVID-19 (not recorded which).

J is TRBJ2-1 and V is TRBV2, with a weak D call TRBD2 (5 bases). The V end lost 7 bases, the J end lost 5 bases, and 12 bases lay between the germline ends. Looked up from germline, CDR1 is SNHLY and CDR2 is FYNNEI. There are 13 residues in the CDR3. The CDR3 nucleotides read TGTGCCAGCAAAGGGAGACTCAACAATGAGCAGTTCTTC. Its translation is CASKGRLNNEQFF.

The chain employs TRBV27 and TRBJ1-1; D uncertain. Germline CDR1 MNHEY, CDR2 SMNVEV (reference sequence). The V and J ends lost 6 bases and 6 bases respectively, with 14 bases between them. The CDR3 runs 13 residues. DNA of the CDR3: TGTGCCAGCAGCTCAGCCGACATGCCTGAAGCTTTCTTT. Amino acid sequence: CASSSADMPEAFF.

This clone has a single count. The chain carries TRBV6-1 and TRBJ1-1, with 7 bases aligning to TRBD1. V gave up 4 bases and J gave up 1 base; unmatched junction bases: 12. In germline, CDR1 is MNHNS, CDR2 SASEGT. This CDR3 has 17 amino acids. This chain's CDR3 is CASSAQQGTRPNTEAFF. CDR3 DNA: TGTGCCAGCAGTGCCCAACAGGGGACAAGACCGAACACTGAAGCTTTCTTT.

The rearrangement links TRBV9 to TRBJ1-3, with D hard to call. Germline CDR1 is SGDLS and CDR2 is YYNGEE. This CDR3 contains 14 residues. V shed 3 bases and J shed 2 bases, with 9 bases lying between them. DNA of the CDR3: TGTGCCAGCAGCGATCCGGGGACTGGAAACACCATATATTTT. It encodes CASSDPGTGNTIYF.

This clone was found a few times. The chain carries TRBV7-8 and TRBJ2-3; TRBD1 is a possible D gene (6 bases). V lost 4 bases and J lost 13, with 24 bases in between. Germline lookup yields CDR1 SGHVS and CDR2 FQNEAQ. CDR3 length: 15 amino acids. This chain's CDR3 is CASSSAAGDRPVEYF. CDR3 bases: TGTGCCAGCAGCTCAGCAGCAGGGGACCGACCTGTGGAGTATTTT. Looking up the rest from reference TRBV7-8 and TRBJ2-3 gives the full variable domain: GAGVSQSPRYKVAKRGQDVALRCDPISGHVSLFWYQQALGQGPEFLTYFQNEAQLDKSGLPSDRFFAERPEGSVSTLKIQRTQQEDSAVYLCASSSAAGDRPVEYFGPGTRLTVL.

The table lists this clone with a count of one. The chain employs TRBV30 and TRBJ2-7, with TRBD1 matching 8 bases. CDR3 size: 13 residues. The germline CDR1 and CDR2 sequences are GTSNPN and SVGIG (reference sequence). The trim removed 3 bases at V and 2 bases at J, leaving 3 bases unmatched. This CDR3 is CAWRDRVPYEQYF. In DNA form, the CDR3 reads TGTGCCTGGAGGGACAGGGTCCCCTACGAGCAGTACTTC.

V usage is TRBV6-5 and J usage is TRBJ2-3; TRBD2 might be the D (5 bases). With 6 bases removed from V and 2 bases from J, the gap between germline ends came to 12 bases. This CDR3 contains 14 residues. Germline values: CDR1 MNHEY, CDR2 SVGAGI. Written as DNA, the CDR3 is TGTGCCAGCAGGGGAAGAGGGCTCACAGATACGCAGTATTTT. Protein sequence: CASRGRGLTDTQYF.

The chain couples TRBV29-1 to TRBJ1-4; no firm D call. V dropped 0 bases and J dropped 7 bases, with 6 bases sitting between them. This CDR3 is built from 12 residues. The germline gives CDR1 SQVTM, CDR2 ANQGSEA. The CDR3 nucleotides are TGCAGCGTTGAAGAAAAGCCTGAAAAACTGTTTTTT. Translating gives CSVEEKPEKLFF.

This clone was detected a few times. The chain is built from TRBV28 and TRBJ1-3; maybe TRBD1 (5 bases). The germline CDR1 and CDR2 sequences are MDHEN and SYDVKM. The CDR3 extends over 15 amino acids. Trimming cost V 7 bases and J 0 bases, with 13 bases left between them. The CDR3 DNA sequence: TGTGCCAGCATCCCTTCAGGGATCTCTGGAAACACCATATATTTT. This codes for CASIPSGISGNTIYF.

The rearrangement uses TRBV11-2 and TRBJ2-2, with D perhaps TRBD2 (5 bases). The CDR3 is 13 residues long. The germline V gene encodes CDR1 SGHAT and CDR2 FQNNGV. V was trimmed by 2 bases and J by 6 bases, leaving 7 bases between them. The CDR3 loop is CASSLTEAGELFF. For the CDR3, the DNA is TGTGCCAGCAGCTTAACGGAGGCCGGGGAGCTGTTTTTT.

This sequence joins TRBV9 and TRBJ2-3, with 8 nucleotides matching TRBD2. Germline trimming cut 0 bases from V and 4 bases from J; bases unmatched to any gene: 10. This CDR3 has 17 amino acids. Germline CDR1 reads SGDLS; CDR2 reads YYNGEE. The CDR3 here is CASSVGGLAGVSDTQYF. In DNA form, the CDR3 reads TGTGCCAGCAGCGTAGGAGGACTAGCAGGTGTGTCAGATACGCAGTATTTT.

Details on this clone: Other DNA sequences in the sample encode the same CDR3. This chain links TRBV18 with TRBJ1-1; 7 bases are shared with TRBD1. The junction had 6 bases not matched to a gene; V was cut back by 1 base and J by 4 bases. Per the germline V gene, CDR1 is KGHSH and CDR2 is LQKENI. The CDR3 runs 15 residues. The CDR3 spells CASSPRTGEGTEAFF. The CDR3 region has the DNA TGTGCCAGCTCACCACGTACAGGGGAAGGCACTGAAGCTTTCTTT.

The CDR3: CASSSGTSGIYNEQFF. CDR3 bases: TGCGCCAGCAGCTCCGGGACTAGCGGAATCTACAATGAGCAGTTCTTC. This chain links TRBV5-1 with TRBJ2-1; TRBD2 matches 11 bases. J gave up 3 bases and V 3 bases, and 5 bases lay outside the gene matches. The CDR3 is 16 amino acids. CDR1 and CDR2 from the germline V gene are SGHRS and YFSETQ.

This clone was counted a single time. This CDR3 reads CASSSWSGGSTEAFF. In nucleotides, the CDR3 is TGCGCCAGCAGCTCCTGGTCAGGGGGGAGCACTGAAGCTTTCTTT. The chain carries TRBV5-1 and TRBJ1-1; 7 nucleotides align to TRBD1. Germline V gives CDR1 SGHRS, CDR2 YFSETQ. Germline trimming cut 3 bases from V and 4 bases from J; bases unmatched to any gene: 9. The CDR3 runs to 15 residues.

The V gene is TRBV5-1, the J gene TRBJ2-7; 8 bases are a match to TRBD1. CDR1 and CDR2 (germline): SGHRS, YFSETQ. The junction had 10 bases not matched to a gene; V was cut back by 6 bases and J by 5 bases. The CDR3 has 14 amino acids. The chain's CDR3 is CASKGQGSGNEQYF. CDR3 DNA sequence: TGCGCCAGCAAAGGACAGGGAAGTGGGAACGAGCAGTACTTC.

The V and J genes are TRBV2 and TRBJ1-2; weak D call: TRBD1 (6 bases). V lost 2 bases and J 4 bases, leaving 14 bases between the germline ends. Per the germline V gene, CDR1 is SNHLY and CDR2 is FYNNEI. CDR3 length: 15 residues. The CDR3 spells CASSEITGSVYGYTF. The CDR3 region has the DNA TGTGCCAGCAGTGAAATCACAGGGAGCGTCTATGGCTACACCTTC.

This clone was seen a handful of times. The V call is TRBV19, the J call TRBJ1-2, with 8 bases fitting TRBD1. The CDR3 is 16 amino acids. The V segment lost 5 bases and the J segment 2 bases; nucleotides outside the gene matches: 10. CDR1 is LNHDA and CDR2 is SQIVND in the germline V gene (reference sequence). In nucleotides, the CDR3 is TGTGCCAGTAGTTTCCGGACAGGGTCTTCAAACTATGGCTACACCTTC. It codes for CASSFRTGSSNYGYTF. Combining the CDR3 with reference TRBV19 and TRBJ1-2 gives the whole variable domain DGGITQSPKYLFRKEGQNVTLSCEQNLNHDAMYWYRQDPGQGLRLIYYSQIVNDFQKGDIAEGYSVSREKKESFPLTVTSAQKNPTAFYLCASSFRTGSSNYGYTFGSGTRLTVV.